There are a few counts of the clone carrying this TCR beta chain. Samples came from patients with localized non-small cell lung adenocarcinoma. The sample is drawn from a study of CD4 and CD8 cells across lung adenocarcinoma regions. Germline assignment: CDR1 MRHNA and CDR2 SNTAGT. Losses at the gene ends were 2 bases for V and 9 bases for J; bases not matched to a gene: 2. The length of the CDR3 is 14 residues. TCRdb recomputed calls from the PCR reads with MiXCR, one row per CDR3 protein. Counted here are fewer than 7,500 distinct CDR3 sequences, 51% occurring once; the ten biggest clones make up 25% to 35%.

Material for sequencing was CD4+ T cells from the center of a lung tumor. The clonotype comes from a female donor with lung adenocarcinoma. The CD4 and CD8 labels of this study may be unreliable. The chain carries TRBV6-4 and TRBJ2-1, with TRBD2 identical over 12 bases. The CDR3 bases are TGTGCCAGCAGTGACGGACTAGCGGGAAGTGAGCAGTTCTTC. This gives the protein CASSDGLAGSEQFF.